This T cell receptor (beta chain) appears in the sequencing data of a study of T cells in Graves' hyperthyroidism and ophthalmopathy. Study summary: Before any treatment, at initial diagnosis, peripheral blood was collected.

Patients aged 18 to 65 had newly diagnosed hyperthyroidism that had lasted under 2 months. PBMCs were obtained from about 9.9 ml fresh peripheral blood. This clonotype has ten or more counts. RNA transcripts gave rise to amplified TCR beta CDR3 regions. The HTBI primer set served for first-round RT-PCR of the TCR CDR3. TCRdb re-derived calls from the multiplex PCR reads in MiXCR, one entry per CDR3 protein. The top ten hold around 7% of the sample, which has about 420,000 distinct CDR3 sequences, more than 15% seen once. Germline V gene sequence: CDR1 MNHNS, CDR2 SASEGT. Germline trimming cut 4 bases from V and 1 base from J; bases unmatched to any gene: 4. The CDR3 length is 15 residues.

This rearrangement joins TRBV6-1 to TRBJ2-1, with 7 bases matching TRBD1. Sequencing was carried out using blood. The source of this sequence is a woman aged 18-29 years with Graves' hyperthyroidism. The CDR3 loop reads CASSVRDSSYNEQFF. The CDR3 region has the DNA TGTGCCAGCAGTGTCCGGGACAGTTCCTACAATGAGCAGTTCTTC.